This T cell receptor (beta chain) was sequenced in a study of blood T cell repertoires in COVID-19. Study-level information: Spain, Italy and the United States supplied samples that represented acute and convalescent COVID-19.

Method: immunoSEQ multiplex PCR; TCRdb's copy keeps in-frame clones and lacks some. The data contain some 150,000 clones, 80% of them singletons. The CDR3 is 15 amino acids. The sequencing input was peripheral blood. The TCR was taken from a man in his sixties with active or convalescent COVID-19. The chain uses TRBV21-1 and TRBJ2-7; the D call of TRBD1 is as the table states it, not checked on the DNA. TRBV21-1 constitutes a pseudogene. CDR3 sequence reads: CASSKTGQDSYEQYF. CDR3 coding DNA: TGTGCCAGCAGCAAAACCGGACAGGACTCCTACGAGCAGTACTTC.